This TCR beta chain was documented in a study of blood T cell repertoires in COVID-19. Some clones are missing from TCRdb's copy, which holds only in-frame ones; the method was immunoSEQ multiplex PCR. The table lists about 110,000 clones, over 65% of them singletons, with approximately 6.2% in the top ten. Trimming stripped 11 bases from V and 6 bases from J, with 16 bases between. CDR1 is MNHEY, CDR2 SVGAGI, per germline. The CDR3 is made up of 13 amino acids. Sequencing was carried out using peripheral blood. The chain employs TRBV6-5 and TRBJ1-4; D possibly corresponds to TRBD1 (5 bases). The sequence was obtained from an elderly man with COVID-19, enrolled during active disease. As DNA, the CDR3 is TGTGCCGTGCAAGCGGGAGGGGATGAAAAACTGTTTTTT. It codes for CAVQAGGDEKLFF.